The 28 T cell receptor beta chains given below trace back to one sample, sequenced in a study of cytomegalovirus exposure and HLA in healthy donors (dated by TCRdb to between 2016 and 2019). Preparation of the library involved the immunoSEQ multiplex PCR assay. A mixture of 60 forward primers for TCR Vbeta segments and 13 reverse primers for TCR Jbeta segments was used in the multiplex PCR. In TCRdb, the immuneACCESS table is reduced to in-frame sequences with V and J assigned. These tables do not hold every clone; where another copy was compared, an unresolved V gene accounts for under half, and the others remain unexplained. The sample profile shows some 190,000 clones; about 82% of them were found once. The ten largest make up 1.5% to 2% of the sample. The sample consisted of PBMCs. The receptor source for this set is a young woman in good health and CMV-seronegative.

CDR3 sequence: CASSSVRGEQYF. The CDR3 bases are TGTGCCAGCAGTTCCGTCAGAGGAGAGCAGTACTTC. The rearrangement uses TRBV6-5 and TRBJ2-7; D unresolved. Germline CDR1 is MNHEY and CDR2 is SVGAGI. V was cut by 4 bases and J by 7 bases, with 11 bases left in between. The CDR3 length is 12 residues.

The CDR3 sequence is CAWSLLPVNTEAFF. CDR3 DNA sequence: TGTGCCTGGAGTCTACTACCTGTGAACACTGAAGCTTTCTTT. This chain links TRBV30 with TRBJ1-1, with unresolved D. V dropped 2 bases and J dropped 0 bases, with 10 bases sitting between them. CDR1 is GTSNPN, CDR2 SVGIG, per germline (reference sequence). The CDR3 has 14 amino acids. The full variable domain, its missing parts supplied by reference TRBV30 and TRBJ1-1, is SQTIHQWPATLVQPVGSPLSLECTVEGTSNPNLYWYRQAAGRGLQLLFYSVGIGQISSEVPQNLSASRPQDRQFILSSKKLLLSDSGFYLCAWSLLPVNTEAFFGQGTRLTVV.

The J gene is TRBJ1-1, the V gene TRBV6-5; 11 nucleotides align to TRBD1. The CDR3 length is 13 residues. Germline V gene data show CDR1 as MNHEY and CDR2 as SVGAGI. V lost 4 bases to trimming and J lost 11 bases; unmatched junction nucleotides: 6. Written as DNA, the CDR3 is TGTGCCAGCAGTTCCCCGGGACAGGGGGTCGCTTTCTTT. Protein sequence: CASSSPGQGVAFF.

The gene calls are TRBV5-1 and TRBJ2-1; D not certain. The V end was cut by 3 bases, the J end by 3 bases, with 16 bases between. This CDR3 region has 16 residues. The germline CDR1 and CDR2 sequences are SGHRS and YFSETQ. Here the CDR3 reads CASSSRAGSLYNEQFF. CDR3 nucleotides: TGCGCCAGCAGCTCGCGAGCAGGCTCCCTCTACAATGAGCAGTTCTTC.

The chain combines TRBV7-2 with TRBJ1-5; tentatively, D is TRBD1 (5 bases). CDR1 SGHTA and CDR2 FQGNSA come from the germline V gene. V dropped 5 bases and J dropped 0 bases, with 11 bases sitting between them. CDR3 length: 15 residues. The CDR3 bases are TGTGCCAGCAGCGGGGCGGTTAGTAGCAATCAGCCCCAGCATTTT. Translation: CASSGAVSSNQPQHF. The full variable domain, completed using reference TRBV7-2 and TRBJ1-5, is GAGVSQSPSNKVTEKGKDVELRCDPISGHTALYWYRQSLGQGLEFLIYFQGNSAPDKSGLPSDRFSAERTGGSVSTLTIQRTQQEDSAVYLCASSGAVSSNQPQHFGDGTRLSIL.

The chain couples TRBV7-3 to TRBJ2-7; D unclear. The CDR3 consists of 13 residues. Per germline, CDR1 SGHTA and CDR2 FQGTGA. The V end was cut by 5 bases, the J end by 6 bases, with 14 bases between. CDR3 protein: CASSLTHSAEQYF. The CDR3 DNA reads as TGTGCCAGCAGCCTTACTCACTCCGCCGAGCAGTACTTC.

The chain links TRBV7-9 to TRBJ1-1, with 9 nucleotides matching TRBD1. V shed 5 bases, J shed 7 bases, and the junction held 20 bases outside the gene matches. This CDR3 is built from 18 residues. Germline V gene lookup returns CDR1 SEHNR and CDR2 FQNEAQ (reference sequence). The DNA of the CDR3 is TGTGCCAGCAGCCGTTTGGGGGGACCGGGACAGGGACATAGTGAAGCTTTCTTT. This encodes CASSRLGGPGQGHSEAFF.

This clone appeared a few times. CDR3 loop: CASSVTSSPQGAQYF. CDR3 DNA: TGTGCCAGCAGCGTAACTTCCTCCCCCCAGGGCGCCCAGTACTTC. The rearrangement uses TRBV9 and TRBJ2-5; D might be TRBD1 (5 bases). Trimming took off 1 base at V and 9 bases at J, with 19 bases between the two ends. Germline CDR1 and CDR2: SGDLS and YYNGEE. The CDR3 loop spans 15 amino acids.

As regards this clone: Other DNA sequences from this sample encode an identical CDR3 as well. The chain has TRBV9 and TRBJ1-1, with D unclear. This CDR3 has 13 amino acids. V lost 4 bases, J lost 0 bases, and 7 bases lay in between. Germline-derived CDR1 and CDR2 are SGDLS and YYNGEE. CDR3 nucleotides: TGTGCCAGCAGCCCGAGCTTGAACACTGAAGCTTTCTTT. Its translation: CASSPSLNTEAFF.

This chain joins TRBV9 and TRBJ1-2; TRBD1 matches at 7 bases. In germline, CDR1 is SGDLS, CDR2 YYNGEE. The CDR3 loop spans 17 amino acids. V was pared by 4 bases and J by 1 base, with 13 bases of the junction left unmatched. Here the CDR3 DNA reads TGTGCCAGCAGCTCCCGACAGGGTAGGGCCCTTAACTATGGCTACACCTTC. Encoded protein: CASSSRQGRALNYGYTF.

This clone has more than one count but fewer than ten. The chain uses TRBV7-9 and TRBJ2-1; D remains ambiguous. Germline V lookup: CDR1 SEHNR, CDR2 FQNEAQ (reference sequence). Trimming removed 5 bases from V and 4 bases from J, with 12 bases in between. The CDR3 spans 14 residues. The CDR3 here is CASSPGPEYNEQFF. CDR3 nucleotide sequence: TGTGCCAGCAGCCCTGGGCCCGAGTACAATGAGCAGTTCTTC.

The DNA of the CDR3 is TGCGCCAGCAGCCAGCCGGGACAGGGTACTGGCTACACCTTC. Translating gives CASSQPGQGTGYTF. The V call is TRBV5-1, the J call TRBJ1-2; 9 bases are shared with TRBD1. The CDR3 runs 14 residues. The germline V gene has CDR1 SGHRS and CDR2 YFSETQ. The V gene end was trimmed by 4 bases and the J gene end by 7 bases; junction bases not matched to a gene: 8.

This clone showed up just a few times. The chain couples TRBV6-6 to TRBJ1-4; TRBD1 matches at 8 bases. Germline values: CDR1 MNHNY, CDR2 SVGAGI (reference sequence). The CDR3 totals 16 residues. The J segment lost 7 bases and the V segment lost 2 bases, leaving 9 bases of the junction unmatched. In DNA, the CDR3 is TGTGCCAGCAGTTACGGCGTGACAGGGGCGGGTGAAAAACTGTTTTTT. Protein: CASSYGVTGAGEKLFF.

The chain uses TRBV6-5 and TRBJ2-7, with no clear D. Germline CDR1 is MNHEY and CDR2 is SVGAGI. Trimming took 2 bases from V and 3 from J, leaving 14 bases between them. The CDR3 extends over 15 amino acids. CDR3 DNA: TGTGCCAGCAGTTACGGGTTCGGCTCTAGCTACGAGCAGTACTTC. Its translation is CASSYGFGSSYEQYF.

J is TRBJ2-3 and V is TRBV5-4, with D uncertain. CDR1 is SGHNT and CDR2 is YYREEE in the germline V gene (reference sequence). This CDR3 region has 15 residues. V was trimmed by 0 bases and J by 5 bases, leaving 13 bases between them. The CDR3 DNA follows: TGTGCCAGCAGCTTGGCGGCTAGACTGGAAGATACGCAGTATTTT. It translates to CASSLAARLEDTQYF. The full variable domain, rest sourced from reference TRBV5-4 and TRBJ2-3, is ETGVTQSPTHLIKTRGQQVTLRCSSQSGHNTVSWYQQALGQGPQFIFQYYREEENGRGNFPPRFSGLQFPNYSSELNVNALELDDSALYLCASSLAARLEDTQYFGPGTRLTVL.

The table lists this clone with a few counts. The chain links TRBV27 to TRBJ1-6; D gene ambiguous. V lost 4 bases and J 7 bases, leaving 14 bases between the germline ends. The CDR3 has 15 residues. Germline-derived CDR1 and CDR2 are MNHEY and SMNVEV (reference sequence). CDR3 nucleotide sequence: TGTGCCAGCAGTTCCGCCATAACGGGGAATTCACCCCTCCACTTT. Protein product: CASSSAITGNSPLHF.

This sequence joins TRBV7-3 and TRBJ1-1; tentative D call: TRBD1 (6 bases). The V end lost 5 bases, the J end lost 10 bases, and 23 bases lay between the germline ends. The germline V gene has CDR1 SGHTA and CDR2 FQGTGA. The CDR3 is 15 residues long. DNA of the CDR3: TGTGCCAGCAGCCCGGGGGGCGGGGCGTACCAGGGAGCTTTCTTT. This translates into CASSPGGGAYQGAFF. Supplemented by reference TRBV7-3 and TRBJ1-1, the full variable domain reads GAGVSQTPSNKVTEKGKYVELRCDPISGHTALYWYRQSLGQGPEFLIYFQGTGAADDSGLPNDRFFAVRPEGSVSTLKIQRTERGDSAVYLCASSPGGGAYQGAFFGQGTRLTVV.

The chain employs TRBV7-8 and TRBJ2-7; 9 bases agree with TRBD1. Trimming removed 2 bases from V and 0 bases from J; junction bases left unmatched: 11. This CDR3 has 18 residues. The germline V gene has CDR1 SGHVS and CDR2 FQNEAQ. The CDR3 bases are TGTGCCAGCAGCTTAACCGGGACAGGGATGCAGACCTCCTACGAGCAGTACTTC. It is translated as CASSLTGTGMQTSYEQYF.

This chain links TRBV18 with TRBJ1-2; D possibly corresponds to TRBD1 (5 bases). The CDR3 spans 17 residues. The germline gives CDR1 KGHSH, CDR2 LQKENI. Trimming took off 6 bases at V and 1 base at J, with 21 bases between the two ends. CDR3 coding DNA: TGTGCCAGCTCTCCCCTCGAATCGGGGGTCGTTAACTATGGCTACACCTTC. Translating gives CASSPLESGVVNYGYTF.

The sample holds a few counts of this clone. This chain uses TRBV7-2 with TRBJ1-1; a possible D gene is TRBD1 (6 bases). The V end lost 0 bases, the J end lost 4 bases, and 12 bases lay between the germline ends. Germline values: CDR1 SGHTA, CDR2 FQGNSA. The CDR3 runs 15 residues. CDR3: CASSLAAGVTTEAFF. DNA of the CDR3: TGTGCCAGCAGCTTAGCCGCAGGGGTGACCACTGAAGCTTTCTTT.

J is TRBJ1-1 and V is TRBV2; D call uncertain. The germline V gene encodes CDR1 SNHLY and CDR2 FYNNEI. The ends were cut back, 4 bases at V and 6 bases at J, with 15 bases in the middle. The CDR3 totals 14 residues. The CDR3: CASSGPRGVSEAFF. CDR3 DNA: TGTGCCAGCAGTGGGCCCCGCGGCGTATCTGAAGCTTTCTTT.

The rearrangement links TRBV5-1 to TRBJ2-3; no reliable D call. The CDR3 spans 14 residues. The V end lost 0 bases, the J end lost 4 bases, and 9 bases lay between the germline ends. Germline CDR1 is SGHRS and CDR2 is YFSETQ. The CDR3 loop reads CASSLGPESDTQYF. CDR3 in DNA: TGCGCCAGCAGCTTGGGGCCAGAATCAGATACGCAGTATTTT.

This clone has more than one count but fewer than ten. The chain combines TRBV2 with TRBJ1-2; 7 bases map to TRBD1. Germline-derived CDR1 and CDR2 are SNHLY and FYNNEI. The length of the CDR3 is 14 residues. The V segment lost 7 bases and the J segment 2 bases; nucleotides outside the gene matches: 7. CDR3 loop: CASTEGRGNYGYTF. The CDR3 coding sequence is TGTGCCAGCACCGAAGGCAGGGGGAACTATGGCTACACCTTC.

The count of this clone is one. The V gene is TRBV29-1, the J gene TRBJ2-7; maybe TRBD2 (5 bases). Germline V lookup: CDR1 SQVTM, CDR2 ANQGSEA. The CDR3 extends over 11 amino acids. The germline V and J ends were trimmed by 2 bases and 6 bases, with 8 bases remaining between them. CDR3 sequence: CSVERGTEQYF. CDR3 nucleotide sequence: TGCAGCGTTGAACGGGGTACCGAGCAGTACTTC.

CDR3 sequence (DNA): TGTGCCAGCACCGGTCGGTGGAGCACTTACACCTTC. This gives the protein CASTGRWSTYTF. This sequence joins TRBV5-6 and TRBJ1-2; D remains ambiguous. CDR1 SGHDT and CDR2 YYEEEE come from the germline V gene. Trimming pared 6 bases from V and 11 bases from J, leaving 17 bases between. The CDR3 has 12 amino acids.

CDR3 in amino acids: CASSLSRLAGGFVTDTQYF. CDR3 DNA: TGTGCCAGCAGCCTTAGCCGACTAGCGGGGGGGTTCGTCACAGATACGCAGTATTTT. The rearrangement uses TRBV7-2 and TRBJ2-3; 14 nucleotides line up with TRBD2. The CDR3 has 19 residues. V was pared by 5 bases and J by 2 bases, with 12 bases of the junction left unmatched. Germline V gene lookup returns CDR1 SGHTA and CDR2 FQGNSA.

The chain links TRBV19 to TRBJ2-6; 7 bases line up with TRBD1. The CDR3 runs 17 residues. V lost 8 bases, J lost 0 bases, and 10 bases stayed unmatched. Germline-derived CDR1 and CDR2 are LNHDA and SQIVND (reference sequence). CDR3 protein: CASSRQGGSSGANVLTF. CDR3 in DNA: TGTGCCAGTTCAAGACAGGGTGGGAGCTCTGGGGCCAACGTCCTGACTTTC.

The chain joins TRBV7-2 to TRBJ2-2; no definite D call. CDR1 is SGHTA, CDR2 FQGNSA, per germline. Trimming removed 6 bases from V and 1 base from J, with 9 bases in between. CDR3 length: 14 amino acids. CDR3: CASRRLGNTGELFF. The CDR3 coding sequence is TGTGCCAGCAGACGACTGGGGAACACCGGGGAGCTGTTTTTT. Variable domain in full (rest from reference TRBV7-2 and TRBJ2-2): GAGVSQSPSNKVTEKGKDVELRCDPISGHTALYWYRQSLGQGLEFLIYFQGNSAPDKSGLPSDRFSAERTGGSVSTLTIQRTQQEDSAVYLCASRRLGNTGELFFGEGSRLTVL.